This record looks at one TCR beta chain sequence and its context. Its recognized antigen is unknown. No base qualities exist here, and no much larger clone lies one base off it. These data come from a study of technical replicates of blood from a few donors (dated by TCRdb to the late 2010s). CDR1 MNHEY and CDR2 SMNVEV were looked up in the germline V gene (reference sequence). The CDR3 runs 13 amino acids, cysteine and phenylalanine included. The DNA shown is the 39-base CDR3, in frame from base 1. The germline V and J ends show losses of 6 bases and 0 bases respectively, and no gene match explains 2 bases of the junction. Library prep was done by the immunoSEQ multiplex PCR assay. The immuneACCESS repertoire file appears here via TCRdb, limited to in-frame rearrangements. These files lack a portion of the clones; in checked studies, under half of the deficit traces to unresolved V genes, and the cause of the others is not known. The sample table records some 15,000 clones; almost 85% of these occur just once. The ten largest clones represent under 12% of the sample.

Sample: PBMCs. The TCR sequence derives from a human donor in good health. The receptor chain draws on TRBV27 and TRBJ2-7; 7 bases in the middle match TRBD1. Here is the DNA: TGTGCCAGCAGAGACAGGGCCTCCTACGAGCAGTACTTC. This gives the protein CASRDRASYEQYF.